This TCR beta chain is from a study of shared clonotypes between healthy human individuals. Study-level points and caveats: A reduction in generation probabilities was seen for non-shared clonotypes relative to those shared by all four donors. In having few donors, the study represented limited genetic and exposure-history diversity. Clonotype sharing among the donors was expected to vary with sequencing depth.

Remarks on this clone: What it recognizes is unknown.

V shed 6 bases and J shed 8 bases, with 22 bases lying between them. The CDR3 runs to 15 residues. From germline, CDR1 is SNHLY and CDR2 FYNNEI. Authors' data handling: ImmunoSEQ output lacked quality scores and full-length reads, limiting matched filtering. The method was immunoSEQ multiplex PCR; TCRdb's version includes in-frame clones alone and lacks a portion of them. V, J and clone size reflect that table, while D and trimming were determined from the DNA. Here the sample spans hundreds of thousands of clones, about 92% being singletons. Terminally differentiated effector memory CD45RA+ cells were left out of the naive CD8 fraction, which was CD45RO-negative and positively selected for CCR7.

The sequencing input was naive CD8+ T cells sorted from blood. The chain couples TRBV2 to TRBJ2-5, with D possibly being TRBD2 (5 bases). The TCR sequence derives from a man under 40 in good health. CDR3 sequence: CASRDSRAARETQYF. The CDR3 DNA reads TGTGCCAGCAGGGATTCGAGGGCAGCAAGAGAAACCCAGTACTTC.